This T cell receptor (beta chain) came from a study of T-cell memory formation after mild COVID-19. Study-wide results and limits: Researchers could not confirm that second-wave clones peaking on day 37 targeted SARS-CoV-2.

The germline gives CDR1 LGHNA, CDR2 YSLEER. The CDR3 runs to 15 residues. V was clipped by 1 base and J by 3 bases, with 10 bases between them. With regard to this clonotype: Its antigen is unidentified.

TCRdb analysed the 5' RACE reads with MiXCR anew, one entry per CDR3 protein. The profile shows a few hundred thousand distinct CDR3 sequences, 15% of them singletons. The sample was PBMCs or a T cell subset sorted from them (not recorded which). The sequence derives from a young man who had mild COVID-19 (a few samples of this study predate the infection). Cell type and time point are not known. This chain links TRBV4-3 with TRBJ1-3; no clear D. The DNA for the CDR3 is TGCGCCAGCAGCCAAGCGTTCCAGGTTGGAAACACCATATATTTT. Amino acid sequence: CASSQAFQVGNTIYF.